A selection of T cell receptor beta chains follows, all from one sample in a study of tumor-infiltrating lymphocytes in oesophageal squamous cell carcinoma. TCRdb fed the PCR reads into MiXCR, producing one record per CDR3 protein. The sample includes 15,000 to 20,000 distinct CDR3 sequences, about two fifths seen only once; the top ten take under 12%. Sequencing used normal esophageal tissue next to the tumor. The receptors here all came from a male donor with esophageal squamous cell carcinoma. Each CDR3 is given with its conserved first and last residue. Fields, in order: J gene, D gene, V gene, clone size, CDR3 length, CDR3 protein, CDR3 DNA. The D gene is left open where the match is weak. The listing skips clone size in some rows; elsewhere it reads once, few, many or a size class.

TRBJ1-5 | TRBD1 | TRBV12-3/TRBV12-4 | many | 14 | CASSQTGGGQPQHF | TGTGCCAGCAGCCAGACAGGGGGAGGGCAGCCCCAGCATTTT
TRBJ2-1 | NA | TRBV19 | many | 15 | CASTPRQGGEGEQFF | TGTGCCAGTACCCCCCGACAGGGCGGGGAGGGTGAGCAGTTCTTC
TRBJ1-1 | NA | TRBV5-4 | many | 13 | CASSLWGNTEAFF | TGTGCCAGCAGCTTGTGGGGGAACACTGAAGCTTTCTTT
TRBJ2-7 | NA | TRBV7-8 | NA | 14 | CASSLVPAHYEQYF | TGTGCCAGCAGCTTAGTTCCGGCCCACTACGAGCAGTACTTC
TRBJ2-5 | NA | TRBV7-2 | large | 12 | CASSLDRETQYF | TGTGCCAGCAGCTTAGATCGGGAGACCCAGTACTTC
TRBJ1-4 | TRBD1 | TRBV10-3 | NA | 17 | CAISVKGTGAINEKLFF | TGTGCCATCAGTGTGAAAGGTACAGGGGCTATAAATGAAAAACTGTTTTTT
TRBJ2-3 | TRBD1 | TRBV7-9 | NA | 16 | CASSLTGTGGTDTQYF | TGTGCCAGCAGCTTAACCGGGACAGGGGGCACAGATACGCAGTATTTT
TRBJ1-1 | TRBD1 | TRBV6-6 | NA | 17 | CASSYGQGGSMNTEAFF | TGTGCCAGCAGTTACGGGCAGGGGGGCTCCATGAACACTGAAGCTTTCTTT
TRBJ2-1 | NA | TRBV6-8 | NA | 18 | CASNPVGQGSQRIGEQFF | TGTGCCAGCAACCCCGTCGGCCAAGGATCCCAAAGGATCGGTGAGCAGTTCTTC
TRBJ2-1 | NA | TRBV7-9 | NA | 15 | CASTRNSYSYNEQFF | TGTGCCAGCACTCGTAATTCGTACTCCTACAATGAGCAGTTCTTC
TRBJ2-1 | NA | TRBV7-2 | NA | 16 | CASSLAAGEPYNEQFF | TGTGCCAGCAGCTTAGCGGCAGGGGAGCCCTACAATGAGCAGTTCTTC
TRBJ1-1 | NA | TRBV7-6 | NA | 8 | CASSLCTF | TGTGCCAGCAGCTTGTGTACTTTT
TRBJ2-5 | TRBD2 | TRBV5-1 | once | 15 | CASSLAGRAAETQYF | TGCGCCAGCAGCTTGGCCGGGAGGGCCGCAGAGACCCAGTACTTC
TRBJ2-3 | TRBD2 | TRBV7-2 | NA | 13 | CASSSQLAGGPDF | TGTGCCAGCAGCTCACAACTAGCGGGGGGCCCAGATTTT
TRBJ2-5 | TRBD2 | TRBV5-4 | many | 15 | CASSPLGTSGSTQYF | TGTGCCAGCAGCCCTCTGGGGACTAGCGGGAGTACCCAGTACTTC
TRBJ2-7 | NA | TRBV28 | many | 14 | CASKSGQNLYEQYF | TGTGCCAGCAAGTCCGGGCAAAATCTCTACGAGCAGTACTTC
TRBJ2-1 | TRBD2 | TRBV10-3 | medium-sized | 16 | CAITGTSGLSYNEQFF | TGTGCCATCACCGGGACTAGCGGACTCTCCTACAATGAGCAGTTCTTC
TRBJ2-3 | TRBD1 | TRBV28 | NA | 15 | CASSSYRGVVDGSTF | TGTGCCAGCAGTTCGTACAGGGGGGTAGTGGATGGCTCCACCTTC
TRBJ2-7 | NA | TRBV27 | few | 15 | CASRRLRDTSYEQYF | TGTGCCAGCAGACGACTCCGGGACACGTCCTACGAGCAGTACTTC
TRBJ2-3 | NA | TRBV6-1 | many | 12 | CASSARQNTQYF | TGTGCCAGCAGTGCGCGACAAAATACGCAGTATTTT
TRBJ2-5 | NA | TRBV7-3 | once | 13 | CASSSRLEQTQYF | TGTGCCAGCAGCTCGAGACTAGAACAGACCCAGTACTTC
TRBJ2-1 | TRBD2 | TRBV7-8 | few | 16 | CASSSSTSGNGREQFF | TGTGCCAGCAGCTCCTCGACTAGCGGGAATGGGAGGGAGCAGTTCTTC
TRBJ2-2 | TRBD2 | TRBV6-1 | many | 18 | CASSLKGLAGVYTGELFF | TGTGCCAGCAGCCTAAAGGGACTAGCGGGAGTTTACACCGGGGAGCTGTTTTTT
TRBJ2-7 | TRBD2 | TRBV7-2 | many | 14 | CASSRDLAAYEQYF | TGTGCCAGCAGCCGGGATCTAGCGGCCTACGAGCAGTACTTC
TRBJ2-3 | NA | TRBV6-5 | NA | 14 | CASSQRMNTGELYF | TGTGCCAGCAGCCAGAGAATGAACACCGGGGAGCTGTATTTT
TRBJ2-7 | TRBD2 | TRBV12-3/TRBV12-4 | once | 14 | CASSYSGSGYEQYF | TGTGCCAGCAGTTATAGCGGGAGCGGCTACGAGCAGTACTTC
TRBJ2-5 | TRBD2 | TRBV7-6 | NA | 14 | CASSLLAGQETQYF | TGTGCCAGCAGCTTATTAGCGGGTCAAGAGACCCAGTACTTC
TRBJ2-4 | TRBD2 | TRBV7-2 | few | 16 | CASSLQGGRAADIQYF | TGTGCCAGCAGCCTCCAGGGCGGGAGGGCGGCGGACATTCAGTACTTC
TRBJ2-6 | NA | TRBV19 | NA | 15 | CASSIPYSGANVLTF | TGTGCCAGTAGTATTCCTTATTCTGGGGCCAACGTCCTGACTTTC
TRBJ2-4 | TRBD1 | TRBV19 | NA | 17 | CASSMRLTGANKNIQYF | TGTGCCAGTAGTATGAGGTTGACAGGGGCCAACAAAAACATTCAGTACTTC
TRBJ2-7 | TRBD1 | TRBV11-3 | many | 15 | CASSLDRTGGGGQYF | TGTGCCAGCAGCTTAGATCGGACAGGGGGCGGTGGGCAGTACTTC
TRBJ2-1 | NA | TRBV7-6 | NA | 15 | CASSLGGLVNNEQFF | TGTGCCAGCAGCTTAGGGGGCTTGGTCAACAATGAGCAGTTCTTC
TRBJ2-5 | NA | TRBV6-5 | NA | 15 | CASSETGSRAETQYF | TGTGCCAGCAGTGAAACGGGGAGTAGGGCAGAGACCCAGTACTTC
TRBJ2-7 | TRBD2 | TRBV12-3/TRBV12-4 | NA | 14 | CASSPSGSHYEQYF | TGTGCCAGCAGTCCTAGCGGGAGCCACTACGAGCAGTACTTC
TRBJ2-7 | TRBD1 | TRBV24-1 | NA | 15 | CATGQGVTKFNEQYF | TGTGCCACCGGACAGGGAGTAACGAAGTTCAATGAGCAGTACTTC
TRBJ2-7 | NA | TRBV7-9 | few | 12 | CASSLAPYEQYF | TGTGCCAGCAGCTTAGCGCCCTACGAGCAGTACTTC
TRBJ2-5 | NA | TRBV11-3 | once | 14 | CASSLGMGGETQYF | TGTGCCAGCAGCTTAGGAATGGGCGGAGAGACCCAGTACTTC